The clone carrying this T cell receptor (beta chain) came up a few times. The antigen is undetermined. The sample is drawn from a study of T-cell memory formation after mild COVID-19. The study's findings and limits: Among clones contracting day 15 to 85, CD4/CD8 was balanced, whereas later expanders leaned CD4+.

V shed 6 bases and J 3 bases; nucleotides not matched to a gene: 7. Per the germline V gene, CDR1 is SQVTM and CDR2 is ANQGSEA. This CDR3 contains 13 residues. 5'RACE with constant-segment primers yielded barcoded, UMI-tagged TCR alpha and TCR beta cDNA libraries. TCRdb itself ran the 5' RACE reads through MiXCR, one entry per CDR3 protein. The table lists approximately 99,000 distinct CDR3 sequences, roughly a sixth of them singletons, with roughly 6% in the top ten. This TCR was recovered from a man between 18 and 35 years old who had mild COVID-19 (a few samples of this study predate the infection). Cell type and time point are not known. V is TRBV29-1 and J is TRBJ1-1; 7 bases are a match to TRBD1. The material sequenced was PBMCs or a T cell subset sorted from them (not recorded which). The chain's CDR3 is CSVKTGRDTEAFF. CDR3 DNA sequence: TGCAGCGTCAAGACAGGGAGGGACACTGAAGCTTTCTTT.